What follows are 5 T cell receptor beta chains derived from one specimen sequenced in a study of circulating tumor DNA in untreated peripheral T-cell lymphoma. Sequencing was performed with immunoSEQ multiplex PCR; in TCRdb, only in-frame clones are kept and a portion is missing. Among approximately 550 clones listed, around 84% were seen once. What was sequenced was cell-free DNA from blood serum. These receptors were taken from a human donor with peripheral T-cell lymphoma.

CDR3 DNA sequence: TGTGCCAGCTCGGCTGGGAGCTACGAGCAGTACTTC. Its translation: CASSAGSYEQYF. This chain joins TRBV18 and TRBJ2-7; D is perhaps TRBD2 (5 bases). The CDR3 loop spans 12 amino acids. Germline V lookup: CDR1 KGHSH, CDR2 LQKENI. V lost 6 bases to trimming and J lost 3 bases, with 9 bases between them.

The V and J genes are TRBV18 and TRBJ1-1; weak D call: TRBD1 (6 bases). CDR3 size: 15 residues. V gave up 4 bases and J gave up 3 bases, with 15 bases separating them. CDR1 and CDR2 from the germline V gene are KGHSH and LQKENI. CDR3 nucleotides: TGTGCCAGCTCACGCCGGGGGGGGGCTGACACTGAAGCTTTCTTT. Translation: CASSRRGGADTEAFF.

The rearrangement uses TRBV19 and TRBJ1-3, with 8 bases fitting TRBD1. After removal of 2 bases from V and 1 base from J, the junction contained 10 bases not matched to a gene. This CDR3 spans 18 amino acids. Germline loops: CDR1 LNHDA, CDR2 SQIVND (reference sequence). The chain's CDR3 is CASSIPPDRGISGNTIYF. CDR3 nucleotide sequence: TGTGCCAGTAGTATACCGCCCGACAGGGGTATATCTGGAAACACCATATATTTT.

V is TRBV7-9 and J is TRBJ2-5, with no clear D. Per germline, CDR1 SEHNR and CDR2 FQNEAQ (reference sequence). The length of the CDR3 is 11 residues. The V gene lost 6 bases and the J gene lost 2 bases, with 4 bases spanning the gap. CDR3 DNA sequence: TGTGCCAGCAGTTTTCAAGAGACCCAGTACTTC. It specifies CASSFQETQYF.

The chain is built from TRBV7-6 and TRBJ2-1; unclear D gene. Germline-derived CDR1 and CDR2 are SGHVS and FNYEAQ. The CDR3 contains 12 residues. V shed 2 bases and J shed 6 bases, with 5 bases lying between them. CDR3 in DNA: TGTGCCAGCAGCTTAAGTGCCAATGAGCAGTTCTTC. Translation gives CASSLSANEQFF.